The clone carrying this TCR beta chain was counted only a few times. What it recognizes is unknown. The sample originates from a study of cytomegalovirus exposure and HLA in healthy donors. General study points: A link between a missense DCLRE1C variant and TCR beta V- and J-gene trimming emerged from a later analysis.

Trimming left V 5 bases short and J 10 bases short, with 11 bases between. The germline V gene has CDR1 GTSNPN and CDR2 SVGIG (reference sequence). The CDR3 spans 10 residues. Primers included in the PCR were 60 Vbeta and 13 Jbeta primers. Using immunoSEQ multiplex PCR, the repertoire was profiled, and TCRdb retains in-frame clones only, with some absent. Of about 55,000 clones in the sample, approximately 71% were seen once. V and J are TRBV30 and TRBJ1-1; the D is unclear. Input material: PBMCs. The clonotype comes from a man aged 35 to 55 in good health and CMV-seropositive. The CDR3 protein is CAWGEVSAFF. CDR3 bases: TGTGCCTGGGGGGAGGTCTCAGCTTTCTTT.